This T cell receptor (beta chain) was profiled in a study of Ad26.COV2.S vaccination and SARS-CoV-2 variants. Study-wide points: There was reportedly substantial breadth in spike-specific CD8+ and CD4+ T cell responses after vaccination.

This clone was counted once. The antigen is unknown. This sample's treatment: around 19 received Ad26.COV2.S at low or high dose, single or two shots; 5 received placebo; per-sample allocation not given. Material that was analyzed had been drawn on day 63 after the first vaccine or placebo injection. CDR1 is SQVTM, CDR2 ANQGSEA, per germline. This CDR3 has 12 residues. Between the trimmed V and J ends, which lost 1 base and 5 bases, there was a span of 8 bases. Assay: immunoSEQ multiplex PCR; the TCRdb copy retains only in-frame clones and omits some. This table has some 410,000 clones, 92% appearing once.

The sequenced sample was peripheral blood, obtained in a trial of Ad26.COV2.S vaccine versus placebo. This clonotype was obtained from a person aged 18 to 65 who received the Ad26.COV2.S COVID-19 vaccine or a placebo. This chain links TRBV29-1 with TRBJ2-5; D is unresolved. The chain's CDR3 is CSVEVPRETQYF. In nucleotides, the CDR3 is TGCAGCGTTGAAGTACCGAGGGAGACCCAGTACTTC. The whole variable domain, filled in from reference TRBV29-1 and TRBJ2-5, reads SAVISQKPSRDICQRGTSLTIQCQVDSQVTMMFWYRQQPGQSLTLIATANQGSEATYESGFVIDKFPISRPNLTFSTLTVSNMSPEDSSIYLCSVEVPRETQYFGPGTRLLVL.